The T cell receptor (beta chain) under discussion was sequenced for a study of cytomegalovirus exposure and HLA in healthy donors. Study-wide findings and caveats: In the 120 or so validation repertoires, around 95% of cluster scores exceeded 0, per a later analysis.

Turning to this clone: Its matching antigen is unknown.

Assay: immunoSEQ multiplex PCR; the TCRdb copy retains only in-frame clones and omits some. The repertoire holds 120,000 or so clones, with over 75% as singletons. V was cut by 5 bases and J by 4 bases, with 15 bases left in between. CDR3 size: 14 residues. Germline lookup yields CDR1 LNHNV and CDR2 YYDKDF (reference sequence). The donors were in the approximately 130-subject validation cohort; that cohort was separate from the roughly 620-subject first cohort. The receptor was derived from a woman in her twenties or thirties in good health and CMV-seronegative. The rearrangement links TRBV15 to TRBJ2-7; TRBD1 is a possible D gene (6 bases). Sequenced input: PBMCs. The CDR3 reads CATSSGQKLYEQYF. In nucleotides, the CDR3 is TGTGCCACCAGCTCCGGACAGAAACTGTACGAGCAGTACTTC.